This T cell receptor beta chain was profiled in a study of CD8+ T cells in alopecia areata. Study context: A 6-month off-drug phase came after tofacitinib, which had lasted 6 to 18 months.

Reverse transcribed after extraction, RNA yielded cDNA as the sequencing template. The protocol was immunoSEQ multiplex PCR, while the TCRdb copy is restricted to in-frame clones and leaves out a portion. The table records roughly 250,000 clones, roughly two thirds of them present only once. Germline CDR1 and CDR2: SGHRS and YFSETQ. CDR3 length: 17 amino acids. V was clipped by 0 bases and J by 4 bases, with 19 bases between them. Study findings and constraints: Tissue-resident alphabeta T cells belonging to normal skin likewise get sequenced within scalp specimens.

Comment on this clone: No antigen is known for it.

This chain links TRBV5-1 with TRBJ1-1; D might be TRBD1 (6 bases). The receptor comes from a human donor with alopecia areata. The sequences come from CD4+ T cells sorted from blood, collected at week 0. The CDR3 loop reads CASSLALRDIFRTEAFF. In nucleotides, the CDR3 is TGCGCCAGCAGCTTGGCCTTAAGGGACATCTTCCGCACTGAAGCTTTCTTT.